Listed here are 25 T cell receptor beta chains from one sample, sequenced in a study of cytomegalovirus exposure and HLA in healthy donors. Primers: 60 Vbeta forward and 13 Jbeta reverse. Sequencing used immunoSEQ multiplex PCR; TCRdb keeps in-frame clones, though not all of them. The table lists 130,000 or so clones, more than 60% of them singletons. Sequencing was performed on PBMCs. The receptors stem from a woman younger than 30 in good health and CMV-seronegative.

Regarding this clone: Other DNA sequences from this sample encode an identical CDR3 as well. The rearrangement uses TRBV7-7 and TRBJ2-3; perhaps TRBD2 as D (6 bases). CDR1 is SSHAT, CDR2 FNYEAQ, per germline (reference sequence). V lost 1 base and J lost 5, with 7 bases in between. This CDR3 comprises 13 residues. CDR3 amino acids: CASSLGREDTQYF. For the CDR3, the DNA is TGTGCCAGCAGCTTAGGGCGGGAAGATACGCAGTATTTT.

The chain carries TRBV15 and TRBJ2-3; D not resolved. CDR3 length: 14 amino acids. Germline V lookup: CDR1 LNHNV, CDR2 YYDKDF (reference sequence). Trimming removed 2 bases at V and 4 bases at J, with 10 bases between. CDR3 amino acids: CATSRRSPADTQYF. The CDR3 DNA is TGTGCCACCAGCAGAAGATCTCCGGCAGATACGCAGTATTTT.

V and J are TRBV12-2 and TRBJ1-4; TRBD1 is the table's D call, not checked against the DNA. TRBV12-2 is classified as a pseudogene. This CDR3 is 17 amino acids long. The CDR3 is CASRSRTATGRNEKLFF. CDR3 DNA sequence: TGTGCAAGTCGCTCACGGACAGCGACAGGCCGAAATGAAAAACTGTTTTTT.

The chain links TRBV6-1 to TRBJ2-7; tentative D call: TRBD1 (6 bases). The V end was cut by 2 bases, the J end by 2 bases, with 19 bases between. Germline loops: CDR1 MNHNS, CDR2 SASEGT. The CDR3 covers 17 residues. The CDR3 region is CASSERDTSTRTYEQYF. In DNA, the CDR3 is TGTGCCAGCAGTGAAAGGGACACCTCAACGAGGACCTACGAGCAGTACTTC.

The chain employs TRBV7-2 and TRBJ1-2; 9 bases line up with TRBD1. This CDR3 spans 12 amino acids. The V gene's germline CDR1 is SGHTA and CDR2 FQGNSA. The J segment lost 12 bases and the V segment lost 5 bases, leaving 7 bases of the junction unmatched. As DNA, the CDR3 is TGTGCCAGCAGCGAACCGGGACAGGGCGACACCTTC. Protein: CASSEPGQGDTF.

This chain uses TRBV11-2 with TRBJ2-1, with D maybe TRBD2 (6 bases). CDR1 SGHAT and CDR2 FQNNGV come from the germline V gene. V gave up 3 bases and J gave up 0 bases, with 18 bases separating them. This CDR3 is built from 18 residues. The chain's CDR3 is CASSFPTLAPSSYNEQFF. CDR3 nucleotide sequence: TGTGCCAGCAGCTTCCCCACTCTAGCGCCAAGCTCCTACAATGAGCAGTTCTTC. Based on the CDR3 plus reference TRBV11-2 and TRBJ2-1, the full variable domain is EAGVAQSPRYKIIEKRQSVAFWCNPISGHATLYWYQQILGQGPKLLIQFQNNGVVDDSQLPKDRFSAERLKGVDSTLKIQPAKLEDSAVYLCASSFPTLAPSSYNEQFFGPGTRLTVL.

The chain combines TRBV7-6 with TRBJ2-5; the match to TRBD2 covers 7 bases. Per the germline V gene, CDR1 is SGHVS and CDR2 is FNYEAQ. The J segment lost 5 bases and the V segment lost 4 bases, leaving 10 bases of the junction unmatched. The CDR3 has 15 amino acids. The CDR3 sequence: CASSSLSGGGETQYF. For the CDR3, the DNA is TGTGCCAGCAGCTCGTTATCGGGAGGTGGCGAGACCCAGTACTTC. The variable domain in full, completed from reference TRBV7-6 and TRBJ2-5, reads GAGVSQSPRYKVTKRGQDVALRCDPISGHVSLYWYRQALGQGPEFLTYFNYEAQQDKSGLPNDRFSAERPEGSISTLTIQRTEQRDSAMYRCASSSLSGGGETQYFGPGTRLLVL.

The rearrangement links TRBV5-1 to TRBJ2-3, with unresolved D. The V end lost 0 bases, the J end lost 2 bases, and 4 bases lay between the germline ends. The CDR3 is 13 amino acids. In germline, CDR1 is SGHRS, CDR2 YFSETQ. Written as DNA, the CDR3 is TGCGCCAGCAGCTTGGCTTACACAGATACGCAGTATTTT. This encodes CASSLAYTDTQYF.

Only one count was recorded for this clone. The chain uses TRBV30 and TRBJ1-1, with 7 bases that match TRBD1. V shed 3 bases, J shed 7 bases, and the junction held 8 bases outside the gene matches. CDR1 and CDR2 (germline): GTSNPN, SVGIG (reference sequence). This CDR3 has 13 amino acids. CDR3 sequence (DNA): TGTGCCTGGAGCGAGGGGGCGCTTAATGAAGCTTTCTTT. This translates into CAWSEGALNEAFF.

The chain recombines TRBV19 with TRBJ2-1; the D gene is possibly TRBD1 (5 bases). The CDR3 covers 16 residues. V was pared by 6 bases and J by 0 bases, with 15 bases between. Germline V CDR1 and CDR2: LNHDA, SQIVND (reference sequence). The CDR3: CASSRDRLSSYNEQFF. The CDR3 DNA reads TGTGCCAGTAGCAGGGATCGTCTAAGCTCCTACAATGAGCAGTTCTTC.

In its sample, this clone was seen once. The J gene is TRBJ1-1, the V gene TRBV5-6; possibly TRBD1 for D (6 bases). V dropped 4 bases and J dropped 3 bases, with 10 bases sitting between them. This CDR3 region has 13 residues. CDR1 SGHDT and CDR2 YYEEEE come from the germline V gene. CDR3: CASSLGQYTEAFF. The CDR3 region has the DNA TGTGCCAGCAGCCTTGGACAGTACACTGAAGCTTTCTTT.

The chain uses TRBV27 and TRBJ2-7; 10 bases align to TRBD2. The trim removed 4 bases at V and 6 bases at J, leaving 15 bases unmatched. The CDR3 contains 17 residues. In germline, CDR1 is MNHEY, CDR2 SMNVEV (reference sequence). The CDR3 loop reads CASSSYGIASGSPEQYF. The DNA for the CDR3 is TGTGCCAGCAGTTCCTACGGAATTGCTAGCGGGAGCCCCGAGCAGTACTTC.

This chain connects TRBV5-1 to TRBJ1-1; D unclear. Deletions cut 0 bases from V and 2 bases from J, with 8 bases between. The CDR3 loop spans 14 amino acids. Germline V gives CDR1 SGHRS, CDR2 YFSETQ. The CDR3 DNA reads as TGCGCCAGCAGCTTGGCCTATTCTAACACTGAAGCTTTCTTT. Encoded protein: CASSLAYSNTEAFF.

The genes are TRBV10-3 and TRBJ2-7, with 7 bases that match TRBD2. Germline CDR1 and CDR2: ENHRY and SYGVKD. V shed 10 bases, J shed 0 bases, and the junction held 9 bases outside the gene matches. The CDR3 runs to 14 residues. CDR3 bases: TGTGCCACCAGACTAGCCGCGAGCTCCTACGAGCAGTACTTC. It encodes CATRLAASSYEQYF.

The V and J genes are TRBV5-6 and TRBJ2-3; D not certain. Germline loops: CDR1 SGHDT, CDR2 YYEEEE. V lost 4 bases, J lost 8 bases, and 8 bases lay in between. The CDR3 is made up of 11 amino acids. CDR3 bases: TGTGCCAGCAGCAGCGCGCTTACGCAGTATTTT. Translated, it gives CASSSALTQYF. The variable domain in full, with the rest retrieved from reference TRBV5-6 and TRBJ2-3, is DAGVTQSPTHLIKTRGQQVTLRCSPKSGHDTVSWYQQALGQGPQFIFQYYEEEERQRGNFPDRFSGHQFPNYSSELNVNALLLGDSALYLCASSSALTQYFGPGTRLTVL.

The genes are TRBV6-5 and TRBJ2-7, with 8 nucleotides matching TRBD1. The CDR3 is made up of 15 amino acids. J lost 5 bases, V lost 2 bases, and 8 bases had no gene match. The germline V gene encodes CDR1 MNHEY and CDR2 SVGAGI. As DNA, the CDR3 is TGTGCCAGCAGTTACGTCCGGACAGGGAGAAACGAGCAGTACTTC. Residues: CASSYVRTGRNEQYF.

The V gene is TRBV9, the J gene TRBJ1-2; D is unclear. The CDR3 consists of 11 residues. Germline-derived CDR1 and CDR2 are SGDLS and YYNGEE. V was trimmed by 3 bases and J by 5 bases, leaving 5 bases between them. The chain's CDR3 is CASSGQYGYTF. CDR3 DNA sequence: TGTGCCAGCAGCGGGCAGTATGGCTACACCTTC.

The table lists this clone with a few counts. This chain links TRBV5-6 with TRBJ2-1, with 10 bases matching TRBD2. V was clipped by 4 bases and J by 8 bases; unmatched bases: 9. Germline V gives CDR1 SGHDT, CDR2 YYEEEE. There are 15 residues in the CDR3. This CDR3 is CASSPGLAEGDEQFF. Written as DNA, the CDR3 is TGTGCCAGCAGCCCAGGACTAGCGGAAGGGGATGAGCAGTTCTTC.

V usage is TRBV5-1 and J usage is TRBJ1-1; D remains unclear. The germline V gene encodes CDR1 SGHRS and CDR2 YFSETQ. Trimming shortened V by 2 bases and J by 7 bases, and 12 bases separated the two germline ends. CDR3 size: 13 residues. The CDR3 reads CASSFPDGLEAFF. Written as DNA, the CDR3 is TGCGCCAGCAGCTTCCCCGACGGACTTGAAGCTTTCTTT.

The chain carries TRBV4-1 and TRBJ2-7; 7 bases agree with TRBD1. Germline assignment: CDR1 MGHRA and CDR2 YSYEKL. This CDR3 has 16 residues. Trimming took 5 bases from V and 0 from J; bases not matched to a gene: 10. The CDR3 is CASSFGRDSASYEQYF. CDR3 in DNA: TGCGCCAGCAGCTTCGGAAGGGACAGCGCCTCCTACGAGCAGTACTTC.

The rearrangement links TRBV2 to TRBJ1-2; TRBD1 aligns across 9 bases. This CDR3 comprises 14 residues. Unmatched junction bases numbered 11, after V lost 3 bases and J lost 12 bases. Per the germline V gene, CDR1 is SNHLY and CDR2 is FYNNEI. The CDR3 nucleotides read TGTGCCAGCAGTGAGGCCCCGGGACAGGGTCACAACACCTTC. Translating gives CASSEAPGQGHNTF.

This CDR3 is CASSIPTGMVNTEAFF. DNA of the CDR3: TGTGCCAGTAGTATACCGACAGGGATGGTGAACACTGAAGCTTTCTTT. The rearrangement links TRBV19 to TRBJ1-1; 7 bases are shared with TRBD1. The length of the CDR3 is 16 residues. V lost 2 bases to trimming and J lost 0 bases; unmatched junction nucleotides: 6. Germline loops: CDR1 LNHDA, CDR2 SQIVND (reference sequence).

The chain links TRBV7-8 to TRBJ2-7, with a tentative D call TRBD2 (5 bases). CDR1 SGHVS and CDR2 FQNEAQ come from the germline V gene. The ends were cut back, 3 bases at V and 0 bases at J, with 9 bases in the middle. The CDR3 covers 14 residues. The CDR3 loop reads CASSFSSGSYEQYF. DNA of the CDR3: TGTGCCAGCAGCTTCTCAAGCGGCTCCTACGAGCAGTACTTC.

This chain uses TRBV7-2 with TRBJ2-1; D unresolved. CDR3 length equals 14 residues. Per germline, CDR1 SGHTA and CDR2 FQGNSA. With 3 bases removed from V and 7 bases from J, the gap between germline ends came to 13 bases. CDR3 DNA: TGTGCCAGCAGCTTTAGTCTGGAGCCAAATGAGCAGTTCTTC. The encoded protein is CASSFSLEPNEQFF.

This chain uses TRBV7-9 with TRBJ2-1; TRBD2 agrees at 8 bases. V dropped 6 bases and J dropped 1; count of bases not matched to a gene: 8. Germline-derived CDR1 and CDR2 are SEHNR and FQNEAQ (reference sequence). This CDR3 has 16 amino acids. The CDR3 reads CASSGGAGGSYNEQFF. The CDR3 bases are TGTGCCAGCAGTGGGGGTGCGGGAGGTTCCTACAATGAGCAGTTCTTC.